Listed below are T cell receptor beta chains from one sample, sequenced in a study of PD-1 blockade in classical Hodgkin lymphoma. Profiled with immunoSEQ multiplex PCR; TCRdb holds only in-frame clones, not every one. This sample has around 50,000 clones; just over 90% occur once, and the top ten carry under 5%. Sequenced material: peripheral blood mononuclear cells (PBMCs). Source of these receptors: a human donor with classical Hodgkin lymphoma. Both conserved end residues are part of each CDR3. Fields, in order: clone size, V gene, J gene, D gene, CDR3 length, CDR3 protein, CDR3 DNA. D genes are given only for firm matches. The size entry is marked missing in some rows and otherwise reads once, few, many or a size class.

-	TRBV30	TRBJ1-1	TRBD1	18	CAWSATTGGYSRGTEAFF	TGTGCCTGGAGTGCCACGACAGGGGGTTATTCCCGGGGCACTGAAGCTTTCTTT
-	TRBV29-1	TRBJ2-6	TRBD1	17	CSVEQGGTYSGANVLTF	TGCAGCGTTGAACAAGGGGGCACCTACTCTGGGGCCAACGTCCTGACTTTC
-	TRBV5-4	TRBJ1-5	-	14	CASSIQGSNQPQHF	TGTGCCAGCAGCATACAGGGTAGCAATCAGCCCCAGCATTTT
-	TRBV10-3	TRBJ1-3	-	15	CAISEFKISGNTIYF	TGTGCCATCAGTGAGTTTAAGATCTCTGGAAACACCATATATTTT
-	TRBV28	TRBJ1-2	-	14	CASSLSQDYYGYTF	TGTGCCAGCAGTTTATCACAGGACTACTATGGCTACACCTTC
-	TRBV11-3	TRBJ2-1	TRBD2	12	CASSSQRGREFF	TGTGCCAGCAGCTCCCAGCGGGGGAGGGAGTTCTTC
-	TRBV7-3	TRBJ2-1	TRBD2	17	CASSVGLAGGTYNEQFF	TGTGCCAGCAGTGTCGGACTAGCGGGAGGTACCTACAATGAGCAGTTCTTC
once	TRBV28	TRBJ1-2	-	11	CASSLQFGYTF	TGTGCCAGCAGTCTTCAGTTTGGCTACACCTTC
-	TRBV5-4	TRBJ2-7	-	13	CASSFGGNYEQYF	TGTGCCAGCAGCTTCGGGGGCAACTACGAGCAGTACTTC
-	TRBV4-1	TRBJ2-1	-	13	CASSQQVFNEQFF	TGCGCCAGCAGCCAGCAAGTTTTCAATGAGCAGTTCTTC
-	TRBV2	TRBJ1-5	-	15	CASRERWLGGQPQHF	TGTGCCAGCAGGGAGAGATGGTTAGGAGGTCAGCCCCAGCATTTT
-	TRBV11-2	TRBJ1-1	-	14	CASSLHVMNTEAFF	TGTGCCAGCAGCTTACACGTGATGAACACTGAAGCTTTCTTT
once	TRBV7-6	TRBJ2-3	TRBD2	16	CASSFGRAGSTDTQYF	TGTGCCAGCAGCTTCGGAAGAGCGGGGAGCACAGATACGCAGTATTTT
-	TRBV9	TRBJ1-1	-	13	CASSVGTDTEAFF	TGTGCCAGCAGCGTAGGGACAGACACTGAAGCTTTCTTT
-	TRBV2	TRBJ2-3	TRBD1	17	CASSESGTGYSTDTQYF	TGTGCCAGCAGTGAGAGCGGGACAGGGTACAGCACAGATACGCAGTATTTT
-	TRBV6-1	TRBJ1-4	TRBD1	17	CASSEAGDRGRLEKLFF	TGTGCCAGCAGTGAAGCGGGGGACAGGGGGCGTTTGGAAAAACTGTTTTTT
once	TRBV7-9	TRBJ1-1	-	14	CASSKTGGNTEAFF	TGTGCCAGCAGCAAAACAGGAGGGAACACTGAAGCTTTCTTT
-	TRBV2	TRBJ2-5	-	15	CASSEAGPMEETQYF	TGTGCCAGCAGTGAAGCGGGTCCGATGGAAGAGACCCAGTACTTC
-	TRBV30	TRBJ2-2	TRBD2	19	CAWSPSLGLAGGGTGELFF	TGTGCCTGGAGTCCTTCTCTTGGACTAGCGGGAGGCGGCACCGGGGAGCTGTTTTTT
-	TRBV28	TRBJ2-2	TRBD2	16	CASSFGTSGAEGELFF	TGTGCCAGCAGTTTCGGGACTAGCGGAGCCGAGGGGGAGCTGTTTTTT
-	TRBV27	TRBJ1-2	-	15	CASTSQVRGDYGYTF	TGTGCCAGCACCAGCCAGGTTAGGGGGGACTATGGCTACACCTTC
few	TRBV5-1	TRBJ2-1	TRBD1	17	CASSLVGTVASYNEQFF	TGCGCCAGCAGCCTAGTCGGGACAGTCGCTTCCTACAATGAGCAGTTCTTC
-	TRBV19	TRBJ2-1	TRBD2	15	CASTTLDGRLNEQFF	TGTGCCAGTACCACCTTGGACGGGAGGCTTAATGAGCAGTTCTTC
-	TRBV10-3	TRBJ2-1	-	15	CAISESNRVGNEQFF	TGTGCCATCAGTGAGTCGAACAGGGTGGGCAATGAGCAGTTCTTC
-	TRBV29-1	TRBJ1-1	-	16	CSAAGSTGSRGTEAFF	TGCAGCGCCGCGGGGTCCACAGGGAGCAGGGGCACTGAAGCTTTCTTT
-	TRBV7-9	TRBJ1-5	-	15	CASSFTGDSNQPQHF	TGTGCCAGCAGCTTTACAGGTGATAGCAATCAGCCCCAGCATTTT
-	TRBV10-3	TRBJ1-2	-	15	CAISEVGDTGYGYTF	TGTGCCATCAGTGAGGTCGGGGACACGGGCTATGGCTACACCTTC
-	TRBV28	TRBJ2-1	-	11	CASSLMNEQFF	TGTGCCAGCAGTTTAATGAATGAGCAGTTCTTC
-	TRBV5-6	TRBJ2-2	-	15	CASSLVQGPVGELFF	TGTGCCAGCAGCTTGGTACAGGGCCCCGTCGGGGAGCTGTTTTTT
-	TRBV5-5	TRBJ1-3	-	14	CASSLVISGNTIYF	TGTGCCAGCAGCTTGGTTATCTCTGGAAACACCATATATTTT
-	TRBV10-2	TRBJ2-2	TRBD1	15	CASRGTGAGTGELFF	TGCGCCAGCAGGGGGACAGGGGCGGGAACCGGGGAGCTGTTTTTT
-	TRBV7-9	TRBJ2-6	TRBD1	18	CASSIPGQGSSGANVLTF	TGTGCCAGCAGTATACCGGGACAGGGATCTTCTGGGGCCAACGTCCTGACTTTC
-	TRBV7-9	TRBJ2-5	-	15	CASSLRGGAYETQYF	TGTGCCAGCAGCTTGAGAGGGGGAGCATATGAGACCCAGTACTTC
few	TRBV28	TRBJ2-3	-	14	CASSLMVGWDTQYF	TGTGCCAGCAGTTTAATGGTAGGGTGGGATACGCAGTATTTT
-	TRBV7-9	TRBJ2-1	TRBD2	15	CASSFSGRARDEQFF	TGTGCCAGCAGCTTTAGCGGGAGGGCCAGGGATGAGCAGTTCTTC
-	TRBV7-3	TRBJ2-1	TRBD2	15	CASSLDAGGYNEQFF	TGTGCCAGCAGCTTAGATGCGGGAGGGTACAATGAGCAGTTCTTC
once	TRBV2	TRBJ2-1	-	11	CASSPIYEQFF	TGTGCCAGCAGTCCGATATATGAGCAGTTCTTC
-	TRBV7-6	TRBJ2-5	-	15	CASSLFIGSQETQYF	TGTGCCAGCAGCCTGTTCATTGGCTCCCAAGAGACCCAGTACTTC
-	TRBV9	TRBJ2-3	TRBD2	15	CASSYSGSSTDTQYF	TGTGCCAGCAGCTATAGCGGGAGTAGCACAGATACGCAGTATTTT
-	TRBV5-1	TRBJ2-3	-	14	CASTEGAFTDTQYF	TGCGCCAGCACGGAAGGGGCATTCACAGATACGCAGTATTTT
-	TRBV11-2	TRBJ2-3	-	14	CASSYHQRVDTQYF	TGTGCCAGCAGCTACCACCAGCGGGTTGATACGCAGTATTTT
-	TRBV4-1	TRBJ2-3	TRBD2	17	CASSLPGLAGPTDTQYF	TGCGCCAGCAGCCTCCCCGGACTAGCGGGACCCACAGATACGCAGTATTTT
-	TRBV9	TRBJ1-2	-	15	CASSAPRDKRYGYTF	TGTGCCAGCAGCGCCCCCCGGGACAAACGCTATGGCTACACCTTC
-	TRBV19	TRBJ2-7	-	13	CASSWDFNTEQYF	TGTGCCAGTAGCTGGGACTTTAATACCGAGCAGTACTTC
few	TRBV5-6	TRBJ2-1	TRBD2	17	CASSSSGSQGSYNEQFF	TGTGCCAGCAGCTCAAGCGGGAGTCAGGGGTCCTACAATGAGCAGTTCTTC
-	TRBV7-2	TRBJ1-1	TRBD1	14	CASSRDRGYPEAFF	TGTGCCAGCAGCCGGGACAGGGGGTATCCTGAAGCTTTCTTT
-	TRBV5-1	TRBJ1-6	-	16	CASSSSLGAKGSPLHF	TGCGCCAGCAGCTCCTCACTAGGGGCGAAGGGTTCACCCCTCCACTTT
few	TRBV6-1	TRBJ1-4	-	14	CASHLGGTNEKLFF	TGTGCCAGCCACCTGGGGGGGACTAATGAAAAACTGTTTTTT
medium-sized	TRBV6-1	TRBJ1-2	-	11	CASSEYGSYTF	TGTGCCAGCAGTGAATACGGGAGCTACACCTTC
-	TRBV6-6	TRBJ2-2	-	16	CASRKSGPEVRWELFF	TGTGCCAGCAGGAAAAGCGGCCCAGAGGTGCGGTGGGAGCTGTTTTTT
once	TRBV7-9	TRBJ2-1	TRBD2	15	CASSLSSSGYNEQFF	TGTGCCAGCAGCTTATCGTCTAGCGGGTACAATGAGCAGTTCTTC
-	TRBV4-2	TRBJ1-2	-	13	CASSQGGAGGYTF	TGTGCCAGCAGCCAAGGGGGGGCAGGTGGCTACACCTTC
-	TRBV4-2	TRBJ1-5	TRBD1	15	CASSQVTGGGQPQHF	TGTGCCAGCAGCCAAGTGACAGGGGGAGGTCAGCCCCAGCATTTT
-	TRBV28	TRBJ2-7	TRBD2	15	CASSSTSANSYEQYF	TGTGCCAGCAGTTCTACTAGCGCTAACTCCTACGAGCAGTACTTC
-	TRBV7-8	TRBJ1-2	-	15	CASSLKIREMAGYTF	TGTGCCAGCAGCTTAAAGATCAGGGAGATGGCTGGCTACACCTTC